This TCR beta chain came from a study of blood T cell repertoires in COVID-19. This clone has more than one count but fewer than ten. Germline CDR1 reads LGHDT; CDR2 reads YNNKEL (reference sequence). The trim removed 5 bases at V and 3 bases at J, leaving 3 bases unmatched. The CDR3 totals 13 residues. Sequenced by immunoSEQ multiplex PCR; TCRdb stores in-frame clones only, minus some. The table includes about 170,000 clones, around nine tenths detected once. The TCR originated in a man over 45 who had recovered from COVID-19. Material: peripheral blood. J is TRBJ2-7 and V is TRBV3-1 (or the pseudogene TRBV3-2), with 8 nucleotides matching TRBD1. The CDR3 is CASSVGQGYEQYF. The CDR3 bases are TGTGCCAGCAGCGTAGGACAGGGCTACGAGCAGTACTTC.